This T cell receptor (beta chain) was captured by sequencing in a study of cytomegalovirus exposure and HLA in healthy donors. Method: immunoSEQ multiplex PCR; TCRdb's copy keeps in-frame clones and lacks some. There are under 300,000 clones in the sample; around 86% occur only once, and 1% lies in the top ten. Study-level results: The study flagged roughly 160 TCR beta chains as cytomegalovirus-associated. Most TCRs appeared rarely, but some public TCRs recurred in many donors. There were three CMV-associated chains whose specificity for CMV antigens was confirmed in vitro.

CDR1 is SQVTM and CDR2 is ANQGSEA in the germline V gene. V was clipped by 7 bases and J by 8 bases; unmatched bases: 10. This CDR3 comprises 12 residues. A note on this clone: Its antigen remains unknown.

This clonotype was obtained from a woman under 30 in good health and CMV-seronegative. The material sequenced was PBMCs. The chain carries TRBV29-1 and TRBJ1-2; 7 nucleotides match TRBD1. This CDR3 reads CSAWTGRDGYTF. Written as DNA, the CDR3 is TGCAGCGCCTGGACAGGACGGGACGGCTACACCTTC.